The next 27 T cell receptor beta chains were all read from a single sample in a study of graft-versus-host responses after intestinal transplantation (TCRdb year 2021). Libraries came from the immunoSEQ multiplex PCR assay. TCRdb took over this immuneACCESS table, retaining in-frame rearrangements with V and J assigned. Such tables are incomplete; in checked studies, under half of the missing clones stem from an unresolved V gene, and the remainder is unexplained. The sample has about 25,000 clones on record, around 94% of them singletons. The top ten hold roughly 0.89% of the sample. Sequencing used PBMCs, obtained roughly 29 days after intestinal transplant. Every receptor here comes from a human patient who received an intestinal transplant, so some T cells may come from the graft donor.

This rearrangement joins TRBV7-9 to TRBJ2-7; D is unclear. Germline V gives CDR1 SEHNR, CDR2 FQNEAQ (reference sequence). V was trimmed by 3 bases and J by 6 bases, leaving 9 bases between them. The CDR3 extends over 12 amino acids. This CDR3 is CASSFLTTEQYF. CDR3 DNA: TGTGCCAGCAGCTTCCTAACTACCGAGCAGTACTTC.

The chain recombines TRBV7-9 with TRBJ2-3, with D possibly called TRBD1 or TRBD2 (5 bases each). Trimming shortened V by 5 bases and J by 0 bases, and 12 bases separated the two germline ends. The germline gives CDR1 SEHNR, CDR2 FQNEAQ (reference sequence). The CDR3 spans 15 residues. This chain's CDR3 is CASSPPGRSTDTQYF. The CDR3 DNA follows: TGTGCCAGCAGCCCTCCGGGACGCAGCACAGATACGCAGTATTTT.

The V call is TRBV5-6, the J call TRBJ2-7; 7 nucleotides align to TRBD1. The CDR3 runs to 14 residues. The V segment lost 0 bases and the J segment 3 bases; nucleotides outside the gene matches: 3. CDR1 and CDR2 from the germline V gene are SGHDT and YYEEEE. CDR3: CASSLVRDSYEQYF. DNA of the CDR3: TGTGCCAGCAGCTTGGTTCGGGACAGCTACGAGCAGTACTTC.

The chain employs TRBV11-2 and TRBJ1-3, with a weak D call TRBD1 (5 bases). There are 15 residues in the CDR3. Germline CDR1 SGHAT, CDR2 FQNNGV. V was clipped by 5 bases and J by 4 bases, with 15 bases between them. CDR3 sequence: CASSRERTLGNTIYF. The CDR3 DNA reads as TGTGCCAGCAGCCGAGAAAGGACACTAGGAAACACCATATATTTT.

The J gene is TRBJ2-7, the V gene TRBV4-1; no clear D. This CDR3 has 14 amino acids. V was shortened by 4 bases and J by 3 bases, with 13 bases between the two germline ends. Germline loops: CDR1 MGHRA, CDR2 YSYEKL. The DNA of the CDR3 is TGCGCCAGCAGCCTTAAGGGATCGGTCTACGAGCAGTACTTC. It translates to CASSLKGSVYEQYF.

The chain employs TRBV6-5 and TRBJ1-5; possible D gene TRBD1, 5 bases. Trimming took off 5 bases at V and 1 base at J, with 12 bases between the two ends. Germline CDR1 MNHEY, CDR2 SVGAGI. The CDR3 covers 15 residues. The CDR3 region is CASSPQGGSNQPQHF. In DNA, the CDR3 is TGTGCCAGCAGTCCCCAGGGTGGGAGCAATCAGCCCCAGCATTTT.

The chain joins TRBV7-9 to TRBJ2-7; D remains unclear. The V end was cut by 4 bases, the J end by 3 bases, with 13 bases between. Germline V gene lookup returns CDR1 SEHNR and CDR2 FQNEAQ (reference sequence). This CDR3 comprises 14 residues. CDR3 sequence reads: CASSSGHSSYEQYF. The CDR3 nucleotides are TGTGCCAGCAGCTCGGGCCATAGCAGCTACGAGCAGTACTTC. Variable domain in full (rest from reference TRBV7-9 and TRBJ2-7): DTGVSQNPRHKITKRGQNVTFRCDPISEHNRLYWYRQTLGQGPEFLTYFQNEAQLEKSRLLSDRFSAERPKGSFSTLEIQRTEQGDSAMYLCASSSGHSSYEQYFGPGTRLTVT.

The CDR3 DNA is TGCAGCGTTGAATCCGGACCAACCTACAATGAGCAGTTCTTC. It translates to CSVESGPTYNEQFF. The rearrangement joins TRBV29-1 to TRBJ2-1, with unresolved D. V was cut by 2 bases and J by 2 bases, with 10 bases left in between. Germline V gene data show CDR1 as SQVTM and CDR2 as ANQGSEA. The CDR3 has 14 residues.

This chain joins TRBV6-5 and TRBJ2-7; no reliable D call. The CDR3 has 16 amino acids. CDR1 and CDR2 (germline): MNHEY, SVGAGI. The V gene lost 0 bases and the J gene lost 3 bases, with 15 bases spanning the gap. The CDR3 region has the DNA TGTGCCAGCAGTTACTCCGCAGAGAGGCGGATCTACGAGCAGTACTTC. Amino acids: CASSYSAERRIYEQYF.

The chain joins TRBV6-1 to TRBJ2-1, with TRBD2 identical over 11 bases. Trimming removed 6 bases from V and 5 bases from J; junction bases left unmatched: 6. This CDR3 contains 15 residues. Germline V lookup: CDR1 MNHNS, CDR2 SASEGT. The CDR3 is CASSRLAGRNNEQFF. In nucleotides, the CDR3 is TGTGCCAGCAGCCGACTAGCGGGACGAAACAATGAGCAGTTCTTC.

This clone was seen once. The rearrangement links TRBV19 to TRBJ1-2; 10 bases match TRBD1. The CDR3 runs 15 residues. The germline V gene has CDR1 LNHDA and CDR2 SQIVND (reference sequence). Trimming took 5 bases from V and 6 from J; bases not matched to a gene: 9. As DNA, the CDR3 is TGTGCCAGTAGTCCTAGAGGGACAGGGGAGGATGGCTACACCTTC. Its protein product is CASSPRGTGEDGYTF.

This sequence joins TRBV5-1 and TRBJ2-7; maybe TRBD2 (6 bases). The V gene's germline CDR1 is SGHRS and CDR2 YFSETQ. Trimming pared 0 bases from V and 5 bases from J, leaving 9 bases between. CDR3 size: 13 residues. In DNA, the CDR3 is TGCGCCAGCAGCTTGGAGGGACTTGACGAGCAGTACTTC. Translating gives CASSLEGLDEQYF.

This sequence joins TRBV6-5 and TRBJ2-7; TRBD2 matches at 12 bases. The CDR3 totals 16 residues. The V and J ends lost 2 bases and 2 bases, in that order; junction bases with no gene match: 4. The germline CDR1 and CDR2 sequences are MNHEY and SVGAGI. The CDR3 loop reads CASSYPRLAGAYEQYF. The CDR3, as DNA: TGTGCCAGCAGTTACCCGAGACTAGCGGGGGCCTACGAGCAGTACTTC.

Points on this clone: Other DNA sequences of this sample code for an identical CDR3. The chain employs TRBV7-6 and TRBJ2-7, with 7 bases fitting TRBD2. With 3 bases clipped from V and 2 bases from J, the junction kept 10 bases outside the gene matches. This CDR3 spans 16 amino acids. Germline CDR1 SGHVS, CDR2 FNYEAQ. The DNA of the CDR3 is TGTGCCAGCAGCTTCTTGGCGGGAGCGGGGACCTACGAGCAGTACTTC. It translates to CASSFLAGAGTYEQYF.

This clone appeared once. The rearrangement links TRBV5-1 to TRBJ2-3, with D uncertain. The CDR3 spans 11 residues. V was shortened by 5 bases and J by 6 bases, with 7 bases between the two germline ends. Germline V gives CDR1 SGHRS, CDR2 YFSETQ. CDR3 coding DNA: TGCGCCAGCAGAGGCCCGGATACGCAGTATTTT. Translation: CASRGPDTQYF.

The chain combines TRBV2 with TRBJ2-6, with 12 bases fitting TRBD1. Germline V gene lookup returns CDR1 SNHLY and CDR2 FYNNEI. The CDR3 length is 19 residues. With 6 bases clipped from V and 0 bases from J, the junction kept 9 bases outside the gene matches. CDR3 coding DNA: TGTGCCAGCAGCGGGCCGGGACAGGGGGCCCTCTCTGGGGCCAACGTCCTGACTTTC. It specifies CASSGPGQGALSGANVLTF. The full variable domain, in which reference TRBV2 and TRBJ2-6 provide the parts outside the CDR3, is EPEVTQTPSHQVTQMGQEVILRCVPISNHLYFYWYRQILGQKVEFLVSFYNNEISEKSEIFDDQFSVERPDGSNFTLKIRSTKLEDSAMYFCASSGPGQGALSGANVLTFGAGSRLTVL.

J is TRBJ1-3 and V is TRBV6-5; D not resolved. The CDR3 is 14 amino acids. V was shortened by 3 bases and J by 0 bases, with 6 bases between the two germline ends. From germline, CDR1 is MNHEY and CDR2 SVGAGI. The CDR3 nucleotides read TGTGCCAGCAGTTATCAGCTCTCTGGAAACACCATATATTTT. As protein: CASSYQLSGNTIYF.

This clone was picked up one time. The chain carries TRBV19 and TRBJ1-2; TRBD1 is a possible D gene (6 bases). V was trimmed by 5 bases and J by 0 bases, leaving 22 bases between them. The V gene's germline CDR1 is LNHDA and CDR2 SQIVND (reference sequence). This CDR3 is built from 18 residues. CDR3 sequence reads: CASSPFEETGRPNYGYTF. The DNA for the CDR3 is TGTGCCAGTAGTCCCTTCGAAGAGACAGGACGTCCTAACTATGGCTACACCTTC.

This clone was seen just once. The V call is TRBV7-9, the J call TRBJ2-7; D is uncertain. Germline CDR1 SEHNR, CDR2 FQNEAQ (reference sequence). The CDR3 sequence is 11 residues long. V dropped 3 bases and J dropped 6 bases, with 6 bases sitting between them. The CDR3 DNA follows: TGTGCCAGCAGCTTCCGGTCCGAGCAGTACTTC. Residues: CASSFRSEQYF.

V gene TRBV29-1 combines with J gene TRBJ1-2; D gene ambiguous. The CDR3 is 12 amino acids. The germline CDR1 and CDR2 sequences are SQVTM and ANQGSEA. V was pared by 7 bases and J by 5 bases, with 14 bases between. The CDR3 loop is CSAASDQYGYTF. Written as DNA, the CDR3 is TGCAGCGCCGCCTCCGACCAGTATGGCTACACCTTC.

The chain uses TRBV30 and TRBJ2-3, with TRBD2 matching over 11 bases. The junction had 7 bases not matched to a gene; V was cut back by 0 bases and J by 5 bases. The CDR3 has 16 amino acids. Germline V gene data show CDR1 as GTSNPN and CDR2 as SVGIG (reference sequence). CDR3 in DNA: TGTGCCTGGAGTGTACCCTGGGGACTAGCGGTAGATACGCAGTATTTT. It specifies CAWSVPWGLAVDTQYF.

The chain joins TRBV5-1 to TRBJ1-2; D unresolved. The CDR3 extends over 16 amino acids. Trimming cost V 7 bases and J 4 bases, with 23 bases left between them. Germline V CDR1 and CDR2: SGHRS, YFSETQ. The CDR3 DNA reads TGCGCCAGCGGTCCAGTATCGGTTCGAAAGATCTATGGCTACACCTTC. Translating gives CASGPVSVRKIYGYTF.

This chain uses TRBV5-8 with TRBJ2-3; TRBD2 agrees at 7 bases. This CDR3 is built from 15 residues. With V trimmed by 2 bases and J by 4 bases, 7 bases remained unmatched. Per germline, CDR1 SGHTS and CDR2 YDEGEE. CDR3 residues: CASSFRGSRADTQYF. Written as DNA, the CDR3 is TGTGCCAGCAGCTTTCGCGGGAGTAGGGCAGATACGCAGTATTTT.

The chain carries TRBV7-9 and TRBJ1-5, with D hard to call. Germline V CDR1 and CDR2: SEHNR, FQNEAQ (reference sequence). The CDR3 runs 13 residues. The germline V and J ends were trimmed by 1 base and 5 bases, with 6 bases remaining between them. CDR3 loop: CASSLDWYQPQHF. Here the CDR3 DNA reads TGTGCCAGCAGCTTAGATTGGTATCAGCCCCAGCATTTT.

The V call is TRBV5-5, the J call TRBJ2-5; D gene uncertain. CDR1 and CDR2 from the germline V gene are SGHKS and YYEKEE (reference sequence). There are 15 residues in the CDR3. The V end lost 0 bases, the J end lost 0 bases, and 9 bases lay between the germline ends. CDR3 bases: TGTGCCAGCAGCTTGGTGGGCAGCCACCAAGAGACCCAGTACTTC. Protein sequence: CASSLVGSHQETQYF.

This clone was observed a single time. The chain links TRBV27 to TRBJ2-2; TRBD2 matches at 9 bases. Per the germline V gene, CDR1 is MNHEY and CDR2 is SMNVEV (reference sequence). There are 19 residues in the CDR3. Germline trimming cut 5 bases from V and 6 bases from J; bases unmatched to any gene: 19. The CDR3 DNA follows: TGTGCCAGCAGTCTCACGCCGGGGCTAGCGGGGATGGGCGCCGGGGAGCTGTTTTTT. Translated, it gives CASSLTPGLAGMGAGELFF.

CDR3: CASSGGLAGSDTQYF. The CDR3 region has the DNA TGCGCCAGCAGCGGAGGATTAGCCGGGTCAGATACGCAGTATTTT. The chain couples TRBV5-1 to TRBJ2-3; the D gene is possibly TRBD2 (5 bases). Deletions cut 4 bases from V and 4 bases from J, with 16 bases between. The CDR3 has 15 residues. Germline V gives CDR1 SGHRS, CDR2 YFSETQ.